This passage covers 22 T cell receptor beta chains from one sample sequenced in a study. TCRdb re-called the 5' RACE reads with MiXCR, one entry per CDR3 protein. The sample shows about 64,000 distinct CDR3 sequences, roughly 22% of them seen only once. Source material: memory CD4+ T cells sorted from a lymph node. Subset: memory CD4+ T cells, CD4+CD45RO+CD25-. The receptors stem from a female donor with breast cancer.

This clonotype was counted ten times or more. The chain employs TRBV29-1 and TRBJ1-1; the D gene is possibly TRBD1 (5 bases). The CDR3 is 14 residues long. The germline V and J ends were trimmed by 1 base and 4 bases, with 13 bases remaining between them. Germline V gene sequence: CDR1 SQVTM, CDR2 ANQGSEA. The CDR3 reads CSVEGQHGTTEAFF. Here the CDR3 DNA reads TGCAGCGTTGAAGGACAGCACGGGACCACTGAAGCTTTCTTT.

Comments on this clonotype: Since a much larger clone is just one base distant, this may be a read error. This rearrangement joins TRBV2 to TRBJ1-2; D unclear. Trimming cost V 7 bases and J 4 bases, with 19 bases left between them. There are 15 residues in the CDR3. Per germline, CDR1 SNHLY and CDR2 FYNNEI. The CDR3 is CASNTWWASVYGYTF. The CDR3 DNA reads TGTGCCAGCAACACGTGGTGGGCGTCCGTCTATGGCTACACCTTC. Looking up the rest from reference TRBV2 and TRBJ1-2 gives the full variable domain: EPEVTQTPSHQVTQMGQEVILRCVPISNHLYFYWYRQILGQKVEFLVSFYNNEISEKSEIFDDQFSVERPDGSNFTLKIRSTKLEDSAMYFCASNTWWASVYGYTFGSGTRLTVV.

The chain combines TRBV20-1 with TRBJ2-7, with 7 bases lining up with TRBD1. V shed 6 bases and J 3 bases; nucleotides not matched to a gene: 11. The CDR3 runs 14 residues. The V gene's germline CDR1 is DFQATT and CDR2 SNEGSKA (reference sequence). The CDR3 DNA reads as TGCAGTGCCCAGAGACAGGGTATTGGCTACGAGCAGTACTTC. This encodes CSAQRQGIGYEQYF.

This clonotype has only a few counts. This chain connects TRBV7-9 to TRBJ1-3, with D possibly matching TRBD1 (5 bases). The germline gives CDR1 SEHNR, CDR2 FQNEAQ (reference sequence). CDR3 length equals 17 residues. The V gene lost 5 bases and the J gene lost 0 bases, with 17 bases spanning the gap. CDR3 in amino acids: CASSQWGSVNSGNTIYF. Written as DNA, the CDR3 is TGTGCCAGCAGCCAGTGGGGGTCTGTTAACTCTGGAAACACCATATATTTT. Combining the CDR3 with reference TRBV7-9 and TRBJ1-3 gives the whole variable domain DTGVSQNPRHKITKRGQNVTFRCDPISEHNRLYWYRQTLGQGPEFLTYFQNEAQLEKSRLLSDRFSAERPKGSFSTLEIQRTEQGDSAMYLCASSQWGSVNSGNTIYFGEGSWLTVV.

This clonotype was recorded many times. The V and J genes are TRBV6-1 and TRBJ2-3; D gene unclear. This CDR3 has 14 amino acids. The germline gives CDR1 MNHNS, CDR2 SASEGT. Trimming shortened V by 4 bases and J by 2 bases, and 10 bases separated the two germline ends. The CDR3 DNA reads TGTGCCAGCAGTGTCAAGAGCCCCACAGATACGCAGTATTTT. Its protein product is CASSVKSPTDTQYF.

V is TRBV18 and J is TRBJ2-3, with D perhaps TRBD1 (5 bases). Germline CDR1 is KGHSH and CDR2 is LQKENI. The CDR3 covers 14 residues. Trimming shortened V by 3 bases and J by 1 base, and 8 bases separated the two germline ends. CDR3 residues: CASSPSRGTDTQYF. CDR3 coding DNA: TGTGCCAGCTCACCTTCCAGGGGCACAGATACGCAGTATTTT.

Only a few counts were recorded for this clonotype. V usage is TRBV5-1 and J usage is TRBJ2-1, with D possibly TRBD1 on 6 matching bases. CDR1 is SGHRS and CDR2 is YFSETQ in the germline V gene. V lost 0 bases to trimming and J lost 5 bases, with 12 bases between them. This CDR3 comprises 15 residues. The CDR3 loop reads CASSLATGPNNEQFF. As DNA, the CDR3 is TGCGCCAGCAGCTTGGCCACAGGGCCAAACAATGAGCAGTTCTTC. Supplemented by reference TRBV5-1 and TRBJ2-1, the full variable domain reads KAGVTQTPRYLIKTRGQQVTLSCSPISGHRSVSWYQQTPGQGLQFLFEYFSETQRNKGNFPGRFSGRQFSNSRSEMNVSTLELGDSALYLCASSLATGPNNEQFFGPGTRLTVL.

At least ten counts were recorded for this clonotype. This chain connects TRBV5-1 to TRBJ1-1, with D hard to call. Trimming removed 5 bases at V and 5 bases at J, with 13 bases between. CDR1 and CDR2 (germline): SGHRS, YFSETQ. This CDR3 has 13 residues. The DNA of the CDR3 is TGCGCCAGCAGGACACCCTCGGGAACTGAAGCTTTCTTT. Its translation is CASRTPSGTEAFF. The entire variable domain, with the rest obtained from reference TRBV5-1 and TRBJ1-1, is as follows: KAGVTQTPRYLIKTRGQQVTLSCSPISGHRSVSWYQQTPGQGLQFLFEYFSETQRNKGNFPGRFSGRQFSNSRSEMNVSTLELGDSALYLCASRTPSGTEAFFGQGTRLTVV.

With regard to this clonotype: This clone may be a read error of a much larger clone one base away. V is TRBV7-2 and J is TRBJ2-7; D is undetermined. The CDR3 runs 12 residues. Germline lookup yields CDR1 SGHTA and CDR2 FQGNSA. V shed 2 bases and J shed 2 bases, with 4 bases lying between them. The CDR3 nucleotides read TGTGCCAGCAGCTTACCGACCTACGAGCAGTACTTC. Protein sequence: CASSLPTYEQYF.

With respect to this clonotype: Relative to the germline gene, one junction end is altered; a read error may explain this. The rearrangement links TRBV28 to TRBJ2-5; 9 positions agree with TRBD2. Germline V gives CDR1 MDHEN, CDR2 SYDVKM. There are 16 residues in the CDR3. The CDR3, as DNA: TGTGCCAGCTGTTTAAGGACTAGCGCGTACCAAGAGACCCAGTACTTC. It codes for CASCLRTSAYQETQYF.

This clonotype appeared a few times. The rearrangement uses TRBV10-3 and TRBJ2-2; D is possibly TRBD2 (5 bases). The CDR3 length is 17 residues. Germline CDR1 reads ENHRY; CDR2 reads SYGVKD. The V gene lost 7 bases and the J gene lost 1 base, with 19 bases spanning the gap. The CDR3 here is CAIKRSGGGGNTGELFF. CDR3 bases: TGTGCCATCAAGAGATCAGGTGGCGGAGGGAACACCGGGGAGCTGTTTTTT.

This clonotype was observed a few times. The J gene is TRBJ1-1, the V gene TRBV5-1; the D is unclear. The CDR3 has 14 residues. Trimming cost V 7 bases and J 3 bases, with 16 bases left between them. Germline V lookup: CDR1 SGHRS, CDR2 YFSETQ. CDR3 sequence reads: CASRLGVRDTEAFF. The CDR3 DNA is TGCGCCAGCCGCCTCGGCGTCCGGGACACTGAAGCTTTCTTT.

For the CDR3, the DNA is TGTGCCAGCAGCTCAAACTCGGGAGGGGGGTTGGCGACCCAGTACTTC. Encoded protein: CASSSNSGGGLATQYF. The chain uses TRBV7-8 and TRBJ2-5; 8 nucleotides align to TRBD2. This CDR3 region has 16 residues. The V and J ends lost 4 bases and 7 bases, in that order; junction bases with no gene match: 14. Germline values: CDR1 SGHVS, CDR2 FQNEAQ.

V is TRBV6-1 and J is TRBJ2-7; D is possibly TRBD1 (6 bases). V lost 0 bases and J lost 5, with 14 bases in between. There are 15 residues in the CDR3. Germline V gene data show CDR1 as MNHNS and CDR2 as SASEGT. The CDR3, as DNA: TGTGCCAGCAGTGAAGCGGTACAGGGAACCCACGAGCAGTACTTC. Protein sequence: CASSEAVQGTHEQYF.

This clonotype came up a few times. The chain employs TRBV7-8 and TRBJ2-7, with D perhaps TRBD1 (5 bases). This CDR3 contains 14 residues. The germline V gene encodes CDR1 SGHVS and CDR2 FQNEAQ. V dropped 2 bases and J dropped 2 bases, with 10 bases sitting between them. The CDR3 loop reads CASSLSGLPYEQYF. The CDR3 DNA reads TGTGCCAGCAGCTTATCAGGGCTACCCTACGAGCAGTACTTC.

The V call is TRBV7-3, the J call TRBJ2-7; D call uncertain. V was cut by 5 bases and J by 6 bases, with 14 bases left in between. This CDR3 comprises 13 residues. The germline CDR1 and CDR2 sequences are SGHTA and FQGTGA. The CDR3 loop reads CASSPRPESEQYF. CDR3 bases: TGTGCCAGCAGCCCCCGGCCCGAGAGCGAGCAGTACTTC.

This clonotype was seen a few times. The chain is built from TRBV5-1 and TRBJ2-7, with TRBD2 as a possible D gene (5 bases). Germline lookup yields CDR1 SGHRS and CDR2 YFSETQ. The V gene lost 0 bases and the J gene lost 6 bases, with 13 bases spanning the gap. CDR3 length equals 14 residues. This chain's CDR3 is CASSLENGVREQYF. The CDR3 nucleotides read TGCGCCAGCAGCTTGGAAAACGGGGTTCGCGAGCAGTACTTC.

Concerning this clonotype itself: A much more abundant neighbour one base away suggests this may be a read error. The V call is TRBV10-3, the J call TRBJ1-1; a possible D gene is TRBD1 (6 bases). This CDR3 has 14 residues. The germline V gene has CDR1 ENHRY and CDR2 SYGVKD. V shed 7 bases and J shed 2 bases, with 14 bases lying between them. In DNA, the CDR3 is TGTGCCATCACCTCGGAACAGGGCAACACTGAAGCTTTCTTT. Its translation is CAITSEQGNTEAFF.

This clonotype has ten or more counts. The chain joins TRBV7-2 to TRBJ2-1, with D perhaps TRBD2 (5 bases). V shed 2 bases and J shed 5 bases, with 13 bases lying between them. Germline-derived CDR1 and CDR2 are SGHTA and FQGNSA. This CDR3 is 15 amino acids long. The chain's CDR3 is CASSLYGMGNNEQFF. The CDR3 coding sequence is TGTGCCAGCAGCTTATACGGGATGGGTAACAATGAGCAGTTCTTC. The whole variable domain, remainder taken from reference TRBV7-2 and TRBJ2-1, is GAGVSQSPSNKVTEKGKDVELRCDPISGHTALYWYRQSLGQGLEFLIYFQGNSAPDKSGLPSDRFSAERTGGSVSTLTIQRTQQEDSAVYLCASSLYGMGNNEQFFGPGTRLTVL.

Ten or more counts support this clonotype. J is TRBJ2-7 and V is TRBV6-2 or TRBV6-3; perhaps TRBD1 as D (5 bases). CDR3 length: 15 amino acids. CDR1 and CDR2 (germline): MNHEY, SVGEGT. Trimming stripped 2 bases from V and 4 bases from J, with 15 bases between. This chain's CDR3 is CASSYPAKGDYEQYF. CDR3 DNA: TGTGCCAGCAGTTACCCTGCCAAAGGGGATTACGAGCAGTACTTC.

The rearrangement links TRBV30 to TRBJ1-1; a weak D match, TRBD1 (6 bases). The germline V and J ends were trimmed by 1 base and 5 bases, with 11 bases remaining between them. Germline V gives CDR1 GTSNPN, CDR2 SVGIG (reference sequence). The CDR3 has 13 residues. CDR3 bases: TGTGCCTGGAGTGAGGACAGTTGGACTGAAGCTTTCTTT. Protein sequence: CAWSEDSWTEAFF.

J is TRBJ1-2 and V is TRBV5-1, with unresolved D. Germline V lookup: CDR1 SGHRS, CDR2 YFSETQ. Trimming shortened V by 4 bases and J by 4 bases, and 14 bases separated the two germline ends. The CDR3 contains 14 residues. This CDR3 is CASSDPGSSYGYTF. CDR3 nucleotides: TGCGCCAGCAGCGATCCCGGGAGCAGCTATGGCTACACCTTC. Full variable domain (remainder filled in from reference TRBV5-1 and TRBJ1-2): KAGVTQTPRYLIKTRGQQVTLSCSPISGHRSVSWYQQTPGQGLQFLFEYFSETQRNKGNFPGRFSGRQFSNSRSEMNVSTLELGDSALYLCASSDPGSSYGYTFGSGTRLTVV.